One TCR beta chain is described in this entry. These data come from a study of blood T cell repertoires in COVID-19. Researchers sorted participants into cohorts using their self-reported clinical history. Using immunoSEQ multiplex PCR, the repertoire was profiled, and TCRdb retains in-frame clones only, with some absent. The sample has about 380,000 clones; 88% are singletons. The TCR sequence derives from a woman aged 18-30 years who had recovered from COVID-19. The sequenced sample was PBMCs or T cells enriched from blood (not recorded which).

This chain's CDR3 is CASSLDLGDSLSPLHF. The CDR3 coding sequence is TGTGCCAGCAGCTTAGATCTAGGGGACAGCCTTTCACCCCTCCACTTT. This sequence joins TRBV11-2 and TRBJ1-6, with 7 nucleotides matching TRBD1. This CDR3 contains 16 residues. Germline V gene data show CDR1 as SGHAT and CDR2 as FQNNGV. Trimming cost V 0 bases and J 9 bases; bases outside gene matches: 8.